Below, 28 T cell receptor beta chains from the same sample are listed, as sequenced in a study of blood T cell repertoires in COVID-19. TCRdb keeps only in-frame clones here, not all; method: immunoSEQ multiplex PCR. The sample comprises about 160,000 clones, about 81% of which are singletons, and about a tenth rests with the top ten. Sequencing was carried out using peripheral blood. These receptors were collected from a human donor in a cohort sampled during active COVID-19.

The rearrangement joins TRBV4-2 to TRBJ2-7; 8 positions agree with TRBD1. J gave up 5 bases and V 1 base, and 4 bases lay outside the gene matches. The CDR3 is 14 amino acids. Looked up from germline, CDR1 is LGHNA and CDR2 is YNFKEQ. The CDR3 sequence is CASSQGQGFDEQYF. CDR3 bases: TGTGCCAGCAGCCAAGGACAGGGGTTCGACGAGCAGTACTTC.

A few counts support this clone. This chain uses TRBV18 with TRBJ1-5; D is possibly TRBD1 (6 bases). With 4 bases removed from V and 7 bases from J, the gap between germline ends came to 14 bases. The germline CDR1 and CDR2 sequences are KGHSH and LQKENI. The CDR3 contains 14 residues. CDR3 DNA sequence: TGTGCCAGCTCACTAAGGCCCCAGGGGCAGCCCCAGCATTTT. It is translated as CASSLRPQGQPQHF.

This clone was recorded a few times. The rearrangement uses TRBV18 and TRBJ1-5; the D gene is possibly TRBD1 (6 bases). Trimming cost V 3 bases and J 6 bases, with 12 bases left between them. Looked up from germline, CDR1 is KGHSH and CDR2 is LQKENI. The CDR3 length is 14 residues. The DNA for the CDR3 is TGTGCCAGCTCACCTGACAGGTCGGTTCAGCCCCAGCATTTT. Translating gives CASSPDRSVQPQHF. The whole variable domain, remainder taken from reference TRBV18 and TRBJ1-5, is NAGVMQNPRHLVRRRGQEARLRCSPMKGHSHVYWYRQLPEEGLKFMVYLQKENIIDESGMPKERFSAEFPKEGPSILRIQQVVRGDSAAYFCASSPDRSVQPQHFGDGTRLSIL.

The CDR3 nucleotides are TGTGCCAGTAGTATCCAGGGGGGGAACACTGAAGCTTTCTTT. Its protein is CASSIQGGNTEAFF. The chain combines TRBV19 with TRBJ1-1, with 7 bases identical to TRBD1. In germline, CDR1 is LNHDA, CDR2 SQIVND (reference sequence). CDR3 length equals 14 residues. With V trimmed by 3 bases and J by 1 base, 2 bases remained unmatched. The entire variable domain, with the rest obtained from reference TRBV19 and TRBJ1-1, is as follows: DGGITQSPKYLFRKEGQNVTLSCEQNLNHDAMYWYRQDPGQGLRLIYYSQIVNDFQKGDIAEGYSVSREKKESFPLTVTSAQKNPTAFYLCASSIQGGNTEAFFGQGTRLTVV.

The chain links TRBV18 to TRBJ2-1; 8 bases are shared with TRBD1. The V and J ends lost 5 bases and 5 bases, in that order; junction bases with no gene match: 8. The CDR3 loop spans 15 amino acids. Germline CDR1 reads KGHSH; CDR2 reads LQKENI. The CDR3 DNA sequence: TGTGCCAGCTCAGTAGCGGACAGGGCTAACAATGAGCAGTTCTTC. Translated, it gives CASSVADRANNEQFF.

DNA of the CDR3: TGCAGTGCTAGTACTAGCGGCTACAATGAGCAGTTCTTC. Translated, it gives CSASTSGYNEQFF. The V and J genes are TRBV20-1 and TRBJ2-1; 8 bases agree with TRBD2. The trim removed 3 bases at V and 3 bases at J, leaving 1 base unmatched. Germline lookup yields CDR1 DFQATT and CDR2 SNEGSKA (reference sequence). The CDR3 runs to 13 residues.

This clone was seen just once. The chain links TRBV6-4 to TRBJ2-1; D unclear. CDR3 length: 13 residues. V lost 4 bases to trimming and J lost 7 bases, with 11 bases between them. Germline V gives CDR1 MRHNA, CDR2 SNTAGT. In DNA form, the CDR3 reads TGTGCCAGCAGTGTGAGTCAAAATAATGAGCAGTTCTTC. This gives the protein CASSVSQNNEQFF.

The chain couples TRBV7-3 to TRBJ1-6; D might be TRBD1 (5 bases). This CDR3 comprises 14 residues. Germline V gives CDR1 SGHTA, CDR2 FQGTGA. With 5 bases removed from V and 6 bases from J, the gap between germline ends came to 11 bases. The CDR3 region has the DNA TGTGCCAGCAGCCGAGACAGCATTAATTCACCCCTCCACTTT. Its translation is CASSRDSINSPLHF.

CDR3 in DNA: TGCGCCAGCAGCTCGAAGGGGACAGGGGGTGAAAAACTGTTTTTT. It specifies CASSSKGTGGEKLFF. The chain recombines TRBV5-1 with TRBJ1-4; 11 bases match TRBD1. V dropped 3 bases and J dropped 7; count of bases not matched to a gene: 5. This CDR3 is 15 amino acids long. Germline CDR1 and CDR2: SGHRS and YFSETQ.

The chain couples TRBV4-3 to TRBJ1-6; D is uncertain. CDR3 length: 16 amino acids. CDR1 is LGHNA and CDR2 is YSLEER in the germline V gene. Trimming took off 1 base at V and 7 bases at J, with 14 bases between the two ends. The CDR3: CASSQAWAAKNSPLHF. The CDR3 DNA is TGCGCCAGCAGCCAAGCGTGGGCAGCCAAGAATTCACCCCTCCACTTT.

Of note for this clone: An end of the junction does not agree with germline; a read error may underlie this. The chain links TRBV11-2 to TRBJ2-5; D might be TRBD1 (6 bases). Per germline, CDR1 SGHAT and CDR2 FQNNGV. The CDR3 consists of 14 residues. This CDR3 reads CASRLGQIRETQYF. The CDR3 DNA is TGTGCCAGCAGATTAGGACAGATTAGAGAGACCCAGTACTTC.

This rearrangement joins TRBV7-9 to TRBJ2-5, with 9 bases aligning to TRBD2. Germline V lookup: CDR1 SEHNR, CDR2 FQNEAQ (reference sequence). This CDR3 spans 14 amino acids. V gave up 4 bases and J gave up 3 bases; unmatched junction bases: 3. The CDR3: CASSYWTSEETQYF. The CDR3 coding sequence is TGTGCCAGCAGCTACTGGACTAGCGAAGAGACCCAGTACTTC.

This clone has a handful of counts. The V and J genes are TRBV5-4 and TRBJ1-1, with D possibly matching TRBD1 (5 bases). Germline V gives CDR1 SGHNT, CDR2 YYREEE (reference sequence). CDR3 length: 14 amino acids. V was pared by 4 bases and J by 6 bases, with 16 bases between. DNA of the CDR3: TGTGCCAGCAGCCCTACAGGAAGGGTCGCTGAAGCTTTCTTT. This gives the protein CASSPTGRVAEAFF. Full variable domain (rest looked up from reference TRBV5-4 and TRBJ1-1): ETGVTQSPTHLIKTRGQQVTLRCSSQSGHNTVSWYQQALGQGPQFIFQYYREEENGRGNFPPRFSGLQFPNYSSELNVNALELDDSALYLCASSPTGRVAEAFFGQGTRLTVV.

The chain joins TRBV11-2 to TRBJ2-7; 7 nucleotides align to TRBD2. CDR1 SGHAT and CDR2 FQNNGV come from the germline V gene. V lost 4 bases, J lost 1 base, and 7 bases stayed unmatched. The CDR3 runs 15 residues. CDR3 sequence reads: CASSSSGALSYEQYF. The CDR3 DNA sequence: TGTGCCAGCAGCTCGAGCGGGGCCCTGTCCTACGAGCAGTACTTC.

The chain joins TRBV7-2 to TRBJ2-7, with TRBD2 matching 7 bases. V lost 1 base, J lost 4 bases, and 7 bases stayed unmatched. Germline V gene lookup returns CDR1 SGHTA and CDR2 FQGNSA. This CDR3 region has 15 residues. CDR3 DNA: TGTGCCAGCAGCTTAGACGCGGCTAGCGGTTACGAGCAGTACTTC. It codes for CASSLDAASGYEQYF.

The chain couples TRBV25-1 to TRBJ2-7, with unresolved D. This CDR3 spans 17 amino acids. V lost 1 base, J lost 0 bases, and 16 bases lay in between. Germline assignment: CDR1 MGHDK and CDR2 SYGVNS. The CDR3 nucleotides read TGTGCCAGCAGTGAATTCCCCCTCTCGGAGACCTCCTACGAGCAGTACTTC. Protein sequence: CASSEFPLSETSYEQYF.

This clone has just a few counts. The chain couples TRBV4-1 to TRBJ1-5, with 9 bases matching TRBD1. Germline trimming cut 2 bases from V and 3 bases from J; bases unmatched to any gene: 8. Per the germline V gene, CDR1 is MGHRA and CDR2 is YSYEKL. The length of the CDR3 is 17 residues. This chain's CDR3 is CASSQNGDRAYNQPQHF. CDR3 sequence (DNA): TGCGCCAGCAGCCAAAATGGGGACAGGGCTTACAATCAGCCCCAGCATTTT.

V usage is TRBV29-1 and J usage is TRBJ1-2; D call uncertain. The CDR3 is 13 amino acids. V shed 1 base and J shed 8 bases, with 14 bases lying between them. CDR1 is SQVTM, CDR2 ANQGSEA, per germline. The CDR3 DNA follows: TGCAGCGTTGAAGCGGTGGGCTCGGGGGGCTACACCTTC. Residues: CSVEAVGSGGYTF.

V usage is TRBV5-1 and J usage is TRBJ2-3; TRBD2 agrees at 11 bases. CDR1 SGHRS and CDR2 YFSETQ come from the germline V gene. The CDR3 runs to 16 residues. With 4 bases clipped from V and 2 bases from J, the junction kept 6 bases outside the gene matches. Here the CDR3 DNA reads TGCGCCAGCAGCACCGGGACTAGCGGATTCACAGATACGCAGTATTTT. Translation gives CASSTGTSGFTDTQYF.

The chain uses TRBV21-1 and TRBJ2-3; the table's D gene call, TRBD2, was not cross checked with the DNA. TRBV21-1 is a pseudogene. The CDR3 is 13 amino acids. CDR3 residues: CASSRAGGDTQYF. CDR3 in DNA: TGTGCCAGCAGCCGCGCGGGGGGTGATACGCAGTATTTT.

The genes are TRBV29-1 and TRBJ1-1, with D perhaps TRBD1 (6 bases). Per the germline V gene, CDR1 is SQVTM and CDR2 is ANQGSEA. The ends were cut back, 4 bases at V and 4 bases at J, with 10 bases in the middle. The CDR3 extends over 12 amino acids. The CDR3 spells CSVAYRATEAFF. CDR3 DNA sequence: TGCAGCGTTGCCTACAGGGCCACTGAAGCTTTCTTT. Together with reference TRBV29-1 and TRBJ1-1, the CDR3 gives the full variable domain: SAVISQKPSRDICQRGTSLTIQCQVDSQVTMMFWYRQQPGQSLTLIATANQGSEATYESGFVIDKFPISRPNLTFSTLTVSNMSPEDSSIYLCSVAYRATEAFFGQGTRLTVV.

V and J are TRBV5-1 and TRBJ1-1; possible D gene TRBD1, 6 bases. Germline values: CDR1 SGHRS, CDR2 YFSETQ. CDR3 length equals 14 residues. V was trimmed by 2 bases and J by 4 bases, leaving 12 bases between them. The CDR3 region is CASSLQGPVTEAFF. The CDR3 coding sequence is TGCGCCAGCAGCTTACAGGGTCCGGTCACTGAAGCTTTCTTT.

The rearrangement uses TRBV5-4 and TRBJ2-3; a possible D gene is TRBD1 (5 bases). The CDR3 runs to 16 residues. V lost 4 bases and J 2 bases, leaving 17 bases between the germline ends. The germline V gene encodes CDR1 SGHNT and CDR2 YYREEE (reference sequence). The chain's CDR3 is CASSPDSSAYTDTQYF. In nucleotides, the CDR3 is TGTGCCAGCAGCCCAGACAGTTCCGCTTACACAGATACGCAGTATTTT. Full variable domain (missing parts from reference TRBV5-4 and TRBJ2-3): ETGVTQSPTHLIKTRGQQVTLRCSSQSGHNTVSWYQQALGQGPQFIFQYYREEENGRGNFPPRFSGLQFPNYSSELNVNALELDDSALYLCASSPDSSAYTDTQYFGPGTRLTVL.

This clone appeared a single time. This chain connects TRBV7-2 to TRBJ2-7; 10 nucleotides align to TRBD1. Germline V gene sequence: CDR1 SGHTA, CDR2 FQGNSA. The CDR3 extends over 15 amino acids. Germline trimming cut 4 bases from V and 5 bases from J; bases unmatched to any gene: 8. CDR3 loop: CASSSQGQGFHEQYF. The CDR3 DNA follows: TGTGCCAGCAGCTCCCAGGGACAGGGGTTCCACGAGCAGTACTTC.

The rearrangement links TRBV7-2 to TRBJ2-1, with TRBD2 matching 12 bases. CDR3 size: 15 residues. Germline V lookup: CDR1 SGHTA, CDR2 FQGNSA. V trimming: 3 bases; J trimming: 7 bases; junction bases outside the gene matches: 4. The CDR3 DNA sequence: TGTGCCAGCAGCTTTCCTAGCGGGGGGGCGAATGAGCAGTTCTTC. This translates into CASSFPSGGANEQFF.

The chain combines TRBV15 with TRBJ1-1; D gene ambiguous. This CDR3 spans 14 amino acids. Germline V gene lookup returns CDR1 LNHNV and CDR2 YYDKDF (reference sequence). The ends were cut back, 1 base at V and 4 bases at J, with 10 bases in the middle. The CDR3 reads CATSRVQRSTEAFF. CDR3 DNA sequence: TGTGCCACCAGCAGAGTGCAGCGAAGCACTGAAGCTTTCTTT.

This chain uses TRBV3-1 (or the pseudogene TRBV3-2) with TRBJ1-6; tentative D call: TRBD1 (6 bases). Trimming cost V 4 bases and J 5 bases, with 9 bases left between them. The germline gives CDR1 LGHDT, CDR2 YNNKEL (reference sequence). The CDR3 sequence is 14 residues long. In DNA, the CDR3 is TGTGCCAGCAGCCTCAGACAGGATAATTCACCCCTCCACTTT. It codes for CASSLRQDNSPLHF.

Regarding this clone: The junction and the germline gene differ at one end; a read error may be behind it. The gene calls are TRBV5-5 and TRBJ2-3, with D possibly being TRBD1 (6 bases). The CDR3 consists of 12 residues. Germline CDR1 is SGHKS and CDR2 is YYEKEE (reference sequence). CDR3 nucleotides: TGTGCCAGCAGCTTGGTTGGACAGCGACAGAATTTT. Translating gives CASSLVGQRQNF.